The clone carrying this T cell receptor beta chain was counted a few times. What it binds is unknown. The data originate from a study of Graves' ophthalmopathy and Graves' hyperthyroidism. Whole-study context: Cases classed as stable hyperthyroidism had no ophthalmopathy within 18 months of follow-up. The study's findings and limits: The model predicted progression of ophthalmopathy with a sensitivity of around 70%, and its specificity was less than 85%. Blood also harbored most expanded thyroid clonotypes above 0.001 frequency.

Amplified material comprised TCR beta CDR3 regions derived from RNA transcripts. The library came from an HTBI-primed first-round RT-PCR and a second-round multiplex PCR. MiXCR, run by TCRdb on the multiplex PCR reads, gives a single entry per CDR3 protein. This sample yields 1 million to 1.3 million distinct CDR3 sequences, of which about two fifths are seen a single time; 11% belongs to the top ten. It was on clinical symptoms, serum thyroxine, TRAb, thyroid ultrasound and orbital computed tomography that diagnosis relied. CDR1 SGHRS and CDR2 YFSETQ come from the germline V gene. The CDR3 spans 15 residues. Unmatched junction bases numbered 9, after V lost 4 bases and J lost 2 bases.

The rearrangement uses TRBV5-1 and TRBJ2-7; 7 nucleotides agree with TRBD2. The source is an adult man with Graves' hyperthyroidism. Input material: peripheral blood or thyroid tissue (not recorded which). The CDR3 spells CASSSTGTKPYEQYF. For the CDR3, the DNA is TGCGCCAGCAGCAGCACCGGGACTAAACCCTACGAGCAGTACTTC.